The present TCR beta chain was sequenced within a study of preoperative IRX-2 immunotherapy in early breast cancer. Treatment described: preoperative locoregional IRX-2 cytokine immunotherapy. This phase Ib study tested locoregional IRX-2 cytokine immunotherapy given before surgery. The repertoire was sequenced with immunoSEQ multiplex PCR; TCRdb's copy has only in-frame clones and lacks some. The sample shows tens of thousands of clones, roughly 89% of them seen only once. CDR1 MNHGY and CDR2 SAAAGT come from the germline V gene. V was trimmed by 4 bases and J by 0 bases, leaving 10 bases between them. The CDR3 has 15 amino acids.

Sequencing used tumor tissue, obtained after IRX-2 immunotherapy. The TCR was taken from a human donor with breast cancer. The chain uses TRBV6-8 and TRBJ1-3; the D gene is possibly TRBD1 (5 bases). CDR3 sequence: CASSSWRGSGNTIYF. For the CDR3, the DNA is TGTGCCAGCAGTTCCTGGAGGGGCTCTGGAAACACCATATATTTT.